One sample yielded the 23 T cell receptor beta chains listed below, sequenced in a study of identical twins. TCRdb reanalysed the 5' RACE reads using MiXCR and keeps one entry per CDR3 protein. The sample lists some 1,700,000 distinct CDR3 sequences; around 33% were seen once. Sample: cord blood. These receptors came from a newborn girl in good health.

The rearrangement uses TRBV27 and TRBJ2-3, with unresolved D. The CDR3 loop spans 16 amino acids. Germline loops: CDR1 MNHEY, CDR2 SMNVEV (reference sequence). The V end was cut by 3 bases, the J end by 0 bases, with 13 bases between. The CDR3 reads CASSFFSLSSTDTQYF. The DNA for the CDR3 is TGTGCCAGCAGTTTTTTTTCGTTATCGAGCACAGATACGCAGTATTTT.

The V gene is TRBV5-1, the J gene TRBJ2-3; 13 positions agree with TRBD2. CDR3 length equals 15 residues. With 7 bases clipped from V and 5 bases from J, the junction kept 7 bases outside the gene matches. Germline V gives CDR1 SGHRS, CDR2 YFSETQ. CDR3 nucleotides: TGCGCCAGCGGACTAGCGGGAGCGGGAATAGATACGCAGTATTTT. Protein product: CASGLAGAGIDTQYF.

The chain couples TRBV7-8 to TRBJ2-7, with D maybe TRBD1 (6 bases). V gave up 7 bases and J gave up 2 bases, with 18 bases separating them. The length of the CDR3 is 15 residues. From germline, CDR1 is SGHVS and CDR2 FQNEAQ. DNA of the CDR3: TGTGCCAGCAAGCTATTACAGGGCCTTACCTACGAGCAGTACTTC. Amino acids: CASKLLQGLTYEQYF.

This clonotype has only a few counts. Here the CDR3 reads CSASFRTSGGAGYTQYF. For the CDR3, the DNA is TGCAGTGCTAGTTTCAGGACTAGCGGGGGGGCAGGGTATACGCAGTATTTT. The J gene is TRBJ2-3, the V gene TRBV20-1; 15 nucleotides agree with TRBD2. The CDR3 consists of 17 residues. Germline lookup yields CDR1 DFQATT and CDR2 SNEGSKA (reference sequence). Losses at the gene ends were 3 bases for V and 7 bases for J; bases not matched to a gene: 11.

This clonotype was observed at least ten times. This chain links TRBV29-1 with TRBJ2-7; 8 positions match TRBD1. From germline, CDR1 is SQVTM and CDR2 ANQGSEA. This CDR3 has 12 residues. Trimming removed 7 bases from V and 2 bases from J; junction bases left unmatched: 4. CDR3 in DNA: TGCAGCGCTCAACAGGGGGCCTACGAGCAGTACTTC. Translating it yields CSAQQGAYEQYF.

This clonotype was seen only a few times. The CDR3 DNA reads as TGTGCCAGCAGTGGTAGGAGTGGGACTCTCCTCCGCACAGATACGCAGTATTTT. Amino acid sequence: CASSGRSGTLLRTDTQYF. The chain recombines TRBV6-4 with TRBJ2-3, with D possibly being TRBD2 (6 bases). The CDR3 consists of 18 residues. Germline lookup yields CDR1 MRHNA and CDR2 SNTAGT. Trimming removed 4 bases from V and 1 base from J, with 21 bases in between.

The genes are TRBV4-2 and TRBJ2-5, with D perhaps TRBD1 (6 bases). Germline values: CDR1 LGHNA, CDR2 YNFKEQ. This CDR3 comprises 12 residues. V gave up 3 bases and J gave up 13 bases, with 15 bases separating them. The CDR3 is CASSHHRDEPYF. The CDR3 coding sequence is TGTGCCAGCAGCCATCACAGGGACGAGCCGTACTTC.

In its sample, this clonotype was seen many times. The chain employs TRBV5-1 and TRBJ2-7; D tentatively reads TRBD1 or TRBD2 (5 bases each). V was trimmed by 6 bases and J by 0 bases, leaving 19 bases between them. There are 16 residues in the CDR3. CDR1 is SGHRS and CDR2 is YFSETQ in the germline V gene. CDR3 nucleotide sequence: TGCGCCAGCACCAGAATCGGGGCCTCCAGCTCCTACGAGCAGTACTTC. This sequence encodes CASTRIGASSSYEQYF.

This clonotype appeared a few times. The genes are TRBV12-3 or TRBV12-4 and TRBJ2-1; D is unresolved. V was shortened by 6 bases and J by 4 bases, with 16 bases between the two germline ends. CDR3 size: 15 residues. The CDR3 is CASRPPGPRYNEQFF. In DNA form, the CDR3 reads TGTGCCAGCAGGCCTCCCGGGCCCAGGTACAATGAGCAGTTCTTC.

Many counts were recorded for this clonotype. One end of the junction does not line up with germline, which may come from a read error. V usage is TRBV5-1 and J usage is TRBJ2-1; 11 bases match TRBD2. CDR3 length equals 14 residues. CDR1 SGHRS and CDR2 YFSETQ come from the germline V gene. CDR3: CASRGLAGYNEQFF. Here the CDR3 DNA reads TGTGCCAGCCGAGGACTAGCGGGCTACAATGAGCAGTTCTTC.

The genes are TRBV4-1 and TRBJ2-3; 8 bases align to TRBD1. Germline CDR1 is MGHRA and CDR2 is YSYEKL. The CDR3 length is 16 residues. Trimming cost V 4 bases and J 6 bases; bases outside gene matches: 12. The CDR3 is CASSRYGQGTWDTQYF. The CDR3 nucleotides read TGCGCCAGCAGCCGTTACGGACAGGGAACGTGGGATACGCAGTATTTT.

The count of this clonotype is one. The chain links TRBV4-2 to TRBJ2-7, with 13 bases lining up with TRBD2. The V gene end was trimmed by 5 bases and the J gene end by 1 base; junction bases not matched to a gene: 5. The V gene's germline CDR1 is LGHNA and CDR2 YNFKEQ. The CDR3 loop spans 16 amino acids. The CDR3 region has the DNA TGTGCCAGCAGCATACGACTAGCGGGGGGATCCTACGAGCAGTACTTC. The encoded protein is CASSIRLAGGSYEQYF.

The V call is TRBV2, the J call TRBJ2-2, with 7 bases that match TRBD1. V trimming: 6 bases; J trimming: 3 bases; junction bases outside the gene matches: 4. CDR1 and CDR2 from the germline V gene are SNHLY and FYNNEI. CDR3 length: 14 residues. CDR3 residues: CASRGTGDTGELFF. The CDR3, as DNA: TGTGCCAGCAGGGGCACAGGGGACACCGGGGAGCTGTTTTTT.

The rearrangement links TRBV4-2 to TRBJ2-1; D is perhaps TRBD1 (6 bases). The J call is in doubt because the DNA end fits TRBJ2-7 better. Germline V CDR1 and CDR2: LGHNA, YNFKEQ. This CDR3 contains 16 residues. CDR3 bases: TGTGCCAGCAGCCAGAAGGTAGATGGACAGCCCTACGAGCAGTACTTC. It codes for CASSQKVDGQPYEQYF.

This chain uses TRBV4-1 with TRBJ1-2; D remains unclear. Germline CDR1 is MGHRA and CDR2 is YSYEKL. V shed 6 bases and J shed 8 bases, with 28 bases lying between them. The CDR3 totals 17 residues. The CDR3 sequence is CASRLVPLGRPAGGYTF. The CDR3 coding sequence is TGCGCCAGCAGACTTGTTCCCCTAGGACGCCCTGCGGGCGGCTACACCTTC.

The chain combines TRBV20-1 with TRBJ2-1; 15 bases match TRBD2. The CDR3 totals 16 residues. The junction had 6 bases not matched to a gene; V was cut back by 5 bases and J by 4 bases. Germline V gene lookup returns CDR1 DFQATT and CDR2 SNEGSKA (reference sequence). CDR3 sequence (DNA): TGCAGTGCTGAAGGACTAGCGGGAGGGCCTTACAATGAGCAGTTCTTC. It is translated as CSAEGLAGGPYNEQFF.

The chain couples TRBV20-1 to TRBJ1-6; D gene ambiguous. The CDR3 is 19 amino acids. V was cut by 3 bases and J by 4 bases, with 25 bases left in between. CDR1 and CDR2 (germline): DFQATT, SNEGSKA (reference sequence). CDR3 nucleotide sequence: TGCAGTGCTAGTTTTGGTGATCCCCCCGGAGCACGGTATAATTCACCCCTCCACTTT. This sequence encodes CSASFGDPPGARYNSPLHF.

The chain links TRBV3-1 to TRBJ2-5; 9 nucleotides line up with TRBD1. V was pared by 7 bases and J by 6 bases, with 6 bases of the junction left unmatched. CDR1 is LGHDT and CDR2 is YNNKEL in the germline V gene (reference sequence). CDR3 size: 13 residues. The CDR3 DNA reads TGTGCCAGCATGACAGGGGGGGGAAAGACCCAGTACTTC. This gives the protein CASMTGGGKTQYF.

The rearrangement links TRBV7-9 to TRBJ2-3; possibly TRBD2 for D (6 bases). CDR1 is SEHNR and CDR2 is FQNEAQ in the germline V gene (reference sequence). Trimming stripped 0 bases from V and 2 bases from J, with 18 bases between. The CDR3 contains 18 residues. CDR3 protein: CASSLALLVLAPTDTQYF. The DNA of the CDR3 is TGTGCCAGCAGCTTAGCGTTACTGGTACTAGCCCCCACAGATACGCAGTATTTT.

The chain joins TRBV7-9 to TRBJ1-2; D not resolved. This CDR3 has 14 residues. Looked up from germline, CDR1 is SEHNR and CDR2 is FQNEAQ (reference sequence). Trimming removed 1 base at V and 2 bases at J, with 8 bases between. The CDR3 DNA reads TGTGCCAGCAGCTTAGACAAGGCCAACTATGGCTACACCTTC. Translated, it gives CASSLDKANYGYTF.

The chain links TRBV4-1 to TRBJ2-2; D not certain. Per the germline V gene, CDR1 is MGHRA and CDR2 is YSYEKL. Trimming took off 2 bases at V and 8 bases at J, with 12 bases between the two ends. The CDR3 totals 14 residues. CDR3 sequence: CASSQNKWSGELFF. The CDR3 bases are TGCGCCAGCAGCCAAAACAAGTGGTCTGGGGAGCTGTTTTTT.

The chain employs TRBV20-1 and TRBJ2-7, with TRBD2 as a possible D gene (5 bases). Trimming cost V 2 bases and J 7 bases, with 21 bases left between them. From germline, CDR1 is DFQATT and CDR2 SNEGSKA (reference sequence). The CDR3 spans 15 residues. The CDR3 region is CSARKRRSSYNEQYF. CDR3 sequence (DNA): TGCAGTGCTAGAAAGCGGAGGAGCTCCTACAATGAGCAGTACTTC.

This clonotype has just a few counts. The V gene is TRBV28, the J gene TRBJ1-4; 9 nucleotides match TRBD1. CDR3 length equals 17 residues. V dropped 4 bases and J dropped 3; count of bases not matched to a gene: 9. Germline loops: CDR1 MDHEN, CDR2 SYDVKM. DNA of the CDR3: TGTGCCAGCAGTTCTCCGGGACAGGGAGTCTCTAATGAAAAACTGTTTTTT. Encoded protein: CASSSPGQGVSNEKLFF.